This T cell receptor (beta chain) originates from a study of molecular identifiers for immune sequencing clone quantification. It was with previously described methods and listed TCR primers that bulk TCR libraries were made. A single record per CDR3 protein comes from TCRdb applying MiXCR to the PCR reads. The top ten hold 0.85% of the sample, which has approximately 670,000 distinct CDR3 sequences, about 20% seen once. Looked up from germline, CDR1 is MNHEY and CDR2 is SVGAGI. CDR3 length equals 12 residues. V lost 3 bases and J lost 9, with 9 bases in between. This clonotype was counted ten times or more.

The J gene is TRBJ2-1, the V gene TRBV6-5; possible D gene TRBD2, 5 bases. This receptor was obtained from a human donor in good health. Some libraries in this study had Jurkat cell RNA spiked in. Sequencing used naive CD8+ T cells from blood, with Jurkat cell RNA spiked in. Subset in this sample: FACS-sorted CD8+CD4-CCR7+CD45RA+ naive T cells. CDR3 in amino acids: CASSYTGIEQFF. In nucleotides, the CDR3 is TGTGCCAGCAGTTATACGGGGATTGAGCAGTTCTTC.